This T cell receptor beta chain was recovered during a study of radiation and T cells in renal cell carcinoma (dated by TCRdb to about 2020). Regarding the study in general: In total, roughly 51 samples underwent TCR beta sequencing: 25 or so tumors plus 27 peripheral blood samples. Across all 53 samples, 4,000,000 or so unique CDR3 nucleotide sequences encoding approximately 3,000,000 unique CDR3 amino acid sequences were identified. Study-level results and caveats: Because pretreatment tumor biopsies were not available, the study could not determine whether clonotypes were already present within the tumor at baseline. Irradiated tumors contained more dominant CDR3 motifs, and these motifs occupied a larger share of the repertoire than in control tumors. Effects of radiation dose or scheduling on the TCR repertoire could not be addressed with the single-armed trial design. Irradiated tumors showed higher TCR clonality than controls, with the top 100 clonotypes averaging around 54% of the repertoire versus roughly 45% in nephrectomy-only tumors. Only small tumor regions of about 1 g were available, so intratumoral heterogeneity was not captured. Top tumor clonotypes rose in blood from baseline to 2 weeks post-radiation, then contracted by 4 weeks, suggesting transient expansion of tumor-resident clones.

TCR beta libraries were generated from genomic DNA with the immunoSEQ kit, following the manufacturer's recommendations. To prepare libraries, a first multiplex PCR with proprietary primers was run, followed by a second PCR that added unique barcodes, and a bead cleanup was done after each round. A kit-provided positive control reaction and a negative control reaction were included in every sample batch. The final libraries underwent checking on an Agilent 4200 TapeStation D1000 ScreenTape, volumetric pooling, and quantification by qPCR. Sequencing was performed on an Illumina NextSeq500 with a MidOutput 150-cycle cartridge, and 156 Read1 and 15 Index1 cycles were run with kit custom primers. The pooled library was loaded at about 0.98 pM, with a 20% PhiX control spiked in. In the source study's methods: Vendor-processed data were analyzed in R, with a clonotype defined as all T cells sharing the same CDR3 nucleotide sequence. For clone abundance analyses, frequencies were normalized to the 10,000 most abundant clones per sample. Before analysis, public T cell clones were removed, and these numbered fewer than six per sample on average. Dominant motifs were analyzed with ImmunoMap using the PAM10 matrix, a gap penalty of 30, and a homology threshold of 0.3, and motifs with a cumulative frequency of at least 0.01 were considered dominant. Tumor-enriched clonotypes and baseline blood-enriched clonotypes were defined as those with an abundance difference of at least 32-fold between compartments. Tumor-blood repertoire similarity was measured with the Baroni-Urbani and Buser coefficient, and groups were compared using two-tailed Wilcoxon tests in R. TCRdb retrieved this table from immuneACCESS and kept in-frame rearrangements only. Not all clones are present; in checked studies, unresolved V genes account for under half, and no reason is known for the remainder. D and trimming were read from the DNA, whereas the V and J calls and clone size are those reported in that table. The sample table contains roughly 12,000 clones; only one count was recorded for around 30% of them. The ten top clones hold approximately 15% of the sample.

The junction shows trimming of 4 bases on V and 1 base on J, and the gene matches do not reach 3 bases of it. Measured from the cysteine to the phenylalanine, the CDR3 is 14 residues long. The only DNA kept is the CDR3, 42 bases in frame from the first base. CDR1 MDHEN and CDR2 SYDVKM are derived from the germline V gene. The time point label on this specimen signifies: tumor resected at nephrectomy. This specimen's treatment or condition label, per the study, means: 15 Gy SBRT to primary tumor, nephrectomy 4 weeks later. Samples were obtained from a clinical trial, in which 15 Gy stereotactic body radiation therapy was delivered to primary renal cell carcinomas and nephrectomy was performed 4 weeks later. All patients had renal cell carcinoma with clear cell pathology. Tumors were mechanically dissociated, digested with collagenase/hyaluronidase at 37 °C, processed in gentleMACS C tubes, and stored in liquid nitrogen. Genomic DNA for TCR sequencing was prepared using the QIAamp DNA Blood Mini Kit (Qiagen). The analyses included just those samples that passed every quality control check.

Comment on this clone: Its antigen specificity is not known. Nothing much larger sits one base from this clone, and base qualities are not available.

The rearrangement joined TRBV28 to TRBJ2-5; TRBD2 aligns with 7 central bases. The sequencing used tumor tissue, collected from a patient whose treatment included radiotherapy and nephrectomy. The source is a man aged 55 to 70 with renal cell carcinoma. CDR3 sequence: CASSSLAAQETQYF. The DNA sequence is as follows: TGTGCCAGCAGTTCCCTAGCGGCCCAAGAGACCCAGTACTTC.